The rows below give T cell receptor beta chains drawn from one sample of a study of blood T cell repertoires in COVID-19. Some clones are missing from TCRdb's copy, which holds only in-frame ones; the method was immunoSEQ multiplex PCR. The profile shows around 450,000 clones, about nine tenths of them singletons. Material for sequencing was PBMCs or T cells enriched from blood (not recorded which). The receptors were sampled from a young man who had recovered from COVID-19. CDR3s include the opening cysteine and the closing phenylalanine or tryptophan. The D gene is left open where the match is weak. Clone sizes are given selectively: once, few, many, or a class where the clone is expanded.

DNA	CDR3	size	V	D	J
TGTGCCAGTAGTGCTACTAGCGGCGAGTACAATGAGCAGTTCTTC	CASSATSGEYNEQFF	-	TRBV19	TRBD2	TRBJ2-1
TGTGCCAGCAGCCGGCTTCCTCGGGACGAGCAGTACTTC	CASSRLPRDEQYF	-	TRBV3-1/TRBV3-2	-	TRBJ2-7
TGTGCCATCAGTGGGGGACAGGGGGCCGGGCAGCCCCAGCATTTT	CAISGGQGAGQPQHF	-	TRBV10-3	TRBD1	TRBJ1-5
TGTGCCAGCAGCCAAGGGGCGATCAAGGGTCCGCACACCGGGGAGCTGTTTTTT	CASSQGAIKGPHTGELFF	-	TRBV28	-	TRBJ2-2
TGTGCCACCAGCAGAGGCAGAGGACACAATCAGCCCCAGCATTTT	CATSRGRGHNQPQHF	-	TRBV15	-	TRBJ1-5
TGTGCCAGCACCAGGGACAGGAATAGCAATCAGCCCCAGCATTTT	CASTRDRNSNQPQHF	-	TRBV28	TRBD1	TRBJ1-5
TGTGCCAGCAGTGCAGGGCTTAACTATGGCTACACCTTC	CASSAGLNYGYTF	-	TRBV2	-	TRBJ1-2
TGTGCCACCGCAATCGGAGGGCCCTTGAACGAGCAGTACTTC	CATAIGGPLNEQYF	-	TRBV6-5	-	TRBJ2-7
TGTGCCAGCAGCCAAGAAGGGGCCTATCAGCCCCAGCATTTT	CASSQEGAYQPQHF	-	TRBV3-1/TRBV3-2	-	TRBJ1-5
TGTGCCAGCAGCCACCAACGGACTAGCGGGGCCAAAAATGAGCAGTTCTTC	CASSHQRTSGAKNEQFF	-	TRBV4-2	TRBD2	TRBJ2-1
TGCGCCAGCAGCCTTACATTACAGGGTAGCGGCTACACCTTC	CASSLTLQGSGYTF	-	TRBV5-1	-	TRBJ1-2
TGTGCCAGCAGCTTAGGGGGAGGCCGGGATACGCAGTATTTT	CASSLGGGRDTQYF	-	TRBV13	-	TRBJ2-3
TGTGCCATCAGTGACTCGACAGGGCAGAACTATGGCTACACCTTC	CAISDSTGQNYGYTF	-	TRBV10-3	TRBD1	TRBJ1-2
TGTGCCAGCAGCGCGCGTGTGGACAGGTCCTACGAGCAGTACTTC	CASSARVDRSYEQYF	-	TRBV7-8	TRBD1	TRBJ2-7
TGTGCCAGCCAGCAGGGGGTGAACACTGAAGCTTTCTTT	CASQQGVNTEAFF	-	TRBV6-5	TRBD1	TRBJ1-1
TGTGCCAGCAGCTTCGACAATGAGCAGTTCTTC	CASSFDNEQFF	-	TRBV5-4	-	TRBJ2-1
TGTGCCAGCAACGGGTATTTTGGGGGCTCCTACACCTTC	CASNGYFGGSYTF	-	TRBV2	-	TRBJ1-2
TGTGCCAGCAGCCGGTACGGGGGGCGAGCTTTCTTT	CASSRYGGRAFF	-	TRBV14	-	TRBJ1-1
TGTGCCAGTAGTAGCGTAACAGGGAGTGAGCAGTTCTTC	CASSSVTGSEQFF	-	TRBV19	-	TRBJ2-1
TGTGCCATCAGGATGACAGGATTGATCCTCGGCTACACCTTC	CAIRMTGLILGYTF	once	TRBV10-3	-	TRBJ1-2
TGTGCCACCTCCCGGGGGGGATGGGATGGCTACACCTTC	CATSRGGWDGYTF	once	TRBV7-9	-	TRBJ1-2
TGTGCCAGCAGCCCTGGACTAGCGGGGTACAATGAGCAGTTCTTC	CASSPGLAGYNEQFF	few	TRBV3-1/TRBV3-2	TRBD2	TRBJ2-1
TGTGCCAGAAGCTGGCCCCAGGACTCCTACAATGAGCAGTTCTTC	CARSWPQDSYNEQFF	-	TRBV5-3	-	TRBJ2-1
TGTGCCAGCAGCTTAAGCGGGGGCCGCTCCTACAATGAGCAGTTCTTC	CASSLSGGRSYNEQFF	-	TRBV7-9	TRBD2	TRBJ2-1
TGTGCCAGCAGTAGGGCGGGGGGGGGCAGGAATTCACCCCTCCACTTT	CASSRAGGGRNSPLHF	-	TRBV27	-	TRBJ1-6
TGTGCCAGCAGCTGGGACAGAGACCTATACAATGAGCAGTTCTTC	CASSWDRDLYNEQFF	once	TRBV2	TRBD1	TRBJ2-1
TGTGCCAGCAGCCTAGACCGGGACAGGGCCACCTACGAGCAGTACTTC	CASSLDRDRATYEQYF	-	TRBV7-9	TRBD1	TRBJ2-7
TGTGCCAGCAGCACCAGTGCCCCTTCACCCCTCCACTTT	CASSTSAPSPLHF	-	TRBV7-2	-	TRBJ1-6
TGTGCCACCCGGGGGAGGGTCGGGGACCTTAGCAATCAGCCCCAGCATTTT	CATRGRVGDLSNQPQHF	-	TRBV19	-	TRBJ1-5
TGTGCCAGCTCACCAGGGATACAGGAAACCCAAGAGACCCAGTACTTC	CASSPGIQETQETQYF	-	TRBV18	-	TRBJ2-5
TGTGCCAGCAGCTTAGTCGGTTGGGGACTTAGATCTGGAAACACCATATATTTT	CASSLVGWGLRSGNTIYF	-	TRBV7-9	-	TRBJ1-3
TGTGCCAGCAGTGGTTCAGGTGGGAACACCGGGGAGCTGTTTTTT	CASSGSGGNTGELFF	-	TRBV6-4	-	TRBJ2-2
TGTGCCAGCAGCTTGGGAAGTGGCGGGGCCTATGGCTACACCTTC	CASSLGSGGAYGYTF	-	TRBV5-6	-	TRBJ1-2
TGCGCCAGCAGCTTATATTTCGGTCACGGGGAGCTGTTTTTT	CASSLYFGHGELFF	-	TRBV5-1	-	TRBJ2-2
TGTGCCAGCAGTTCCTACCGCACAGATACGCAGTATTTT	CASSSYRTDTQYF	-	TRBV27	-	TRBJ2-3
TGTGCCAGCAGCTTCGGGACAGGGGTGCATTCACCCCTCCACTTT	CASSFGTGVHSPLHF	-	TRBV11-3	TRBD1	TRBJ1-6
TGTGCCAGCAGCCCCTCCGGGGGCTACGAGCAGTACTTC	CASSPSGGYEQYF	-	TRBV7-3	-	TRBJ2-7
TGTGCCAGCAGGCCCCCAGTAGGGGGTGCCGGGACAGATACGCAGTATTTT	CASRPPVGGAGTDTQYF	few	TRBV2	-	TRBJ2-3
TGTGCCAGCAGTGATGGGCTCGGCACTGAAGCTTTCTTT	CASSDGLGTEAFF	-	TRBV2	-	TRBJ1-1
TGCGCCAGCAGCCCCGGGGGGTGGGGAGCGGATGGCTACACCTTC	CASSPGGWGADGYTF	-	TRBV5-1	-	TRBJ1-2
TGTGCCAGCAGCTTACGGTTGGAGGATAATTCACCCCTCCACTTT	CASSLRLEDNSPLHF	-	TRBV7-6	-	TRBJ1-6
TGCAGCGTTCGGGTCTCCGGTTCGGGGGATACGCAGTATTTT	CSVRVSGSGDTQYF	-	TRBV29-1	-	TRBJ2-3
TGTGCCAGCAGCTTAGGGAACCCGGGGAATGAGCAGTTCTTC	CASSLGNPGNEQFF	-	TRBV7-9	-	TRBJ2-1
TGTGCCAGCAGCCGGAGGGACAGGGAAGACTATGGCTACACCTTC	CASSRRDREDYGYTF	-	TRBV5-6	TRBD1	TRBJ1-2
TGTGCCAGCTCACCGACTAGCGCCTTCCCCTACGAGCAGTACTTC	CASSPTSAFPYEQYF	-	TRBV18	TRBD2	TRBJ2-7
TGTGCCAGCAGTATCACCCACGCGGATGAGCAGTTCTTC	CASSITHADEQFF	few	TRBV27	-	TRBJ2-1
TGTGCCTGGAGTGGTAATAATGGCTACACCTTC	CAWSGNNGYTF	-	TRBV30	-	TRBJ1-2
TGTGCCATCAGCGGACAGGTCTTAGGAGAGCAGTTCTTC	CAISGQVLGEQFF	-	TRBV10-3	TRBD1	TRBJ2-1
TGTGCCAGCAGCGTAGTCATCCCTAGACAGGGTCAGATCCAAGAGACCCAGTACTTC	CASSVVIPRQGQIQETQYF	-	TRBV9	TRBD1	TRBJ2-5
TGTGCCAGTGCACCGGGGGGCTTGGGGACTGAAGCTTTCTTT	CASAPGGLGTEAFF	-	TRBV6-6	-	TRBJ1-1
TGCGCCGGCAGTCCCGGACAGGGGAAGGCAGATACGCAGTATTTT	CAGSPGQGKADTQYF	once	TRBV5-1	TRBD1	TRBJ2-3
TGTGCCAGTAGTATAGATATAGATCAGCCCCAGCATTTT	CASSIDIDQPQHF	once	TRBV19	-	TRBJ1-5
TGCGCCAGCAGGGACAGGGGTAACACTGAAGCTTTCTTT	CASRDRGNTEAFF	-	TRBV10-2	TRBD1	TRBJ1-1
TGTGCCAGCAGCCCCGTTACCCCGGGAGGCGAGCAGTACTTC	CASSPVTPGGEQYF	-	TRBV7-9	TRBD2	TRBJ2-7
TGTGCCAGCAGTTACGGGGGGGGCATGGGCTATGGCTACACCTTC	CASSYGGGMGYGYTF	-	TRBV6-5	-	TRBJ1-2